This TCR beta chain emerged from a study of vaccination effects on CD4 cells after COVID-19. As for the study in general: Antigen-specific CD4+ T cell clonotypes were called by their expansion after viral peptide-pool culture in ViraFEST. With around 10 ug/ml peptides and 9.5 to 10 IU/ml IL-2, 2 million or so PBMC per well were cultured.

Profiling relied on immunoSEQ multiplex PCR, and the TCRdb table lists in-frame clones only, not all of them. This repertoire shows more than 40,000 clones, about 70% found once; its top ten account for approximately 10%. The CDR3 is 14 amino acids. Trimming removed 4 bases from V and 6 bases from J, with 16 bases in between. CDR1 is SGHRS, CDR2 YFSETQ, per germline. Having been cultured for less than 12 days, the cells underwent CD4+ T cell isolation. Infection dated between March and December 2020, before the Alpha, Beta and Delta variants reached the United States. Worth noting for this clone: No antigen is known for it.

Points from the study as a whole: Marked clonal contraction of both clone types appeared late after vaccination.

The chain recombines TRBV5-1 with TRBJ1-1; no clear D. The TCR comes from a human donor who had a prior SARS-CoV-2 infection. Sequencing was performed on CD4+ T cells from PBMCs cultured without peptide, taken before COVID-19 vaccination. The CDR3 loop is CASSPGRLGAEAFF. CDR3 nucleotide sequence: TGCGCCAGCAGCCCCGGTAGGTTAGGCGCTGAAGCTTTCTTT.